One sample yielded the 29 T cell receptor beta chains listed below, sequenced in a study of blood T cell repertoires in COVID-19. Method: immunoSEQ multiplex PCR; TCRdb's copy keeps in-frame clones and lacks some. The sample holds 180,000 or so clones, roughly nine tenths seen once. The sequencing input was peripheral blood. These TCRs come from a man aged 18 to 30 with acute or convalescent COVID-19.

This sequence joins TRBV3-1 (or the pseudogene TRBV3-2) and TRBJ2-3; D is ambiguous. V was shortened by 2 bases and J by 8 bases, with 8 bases between the two germline ends. Germline V CDR1 and CDR2: LGHDT, YNNKEL (reference sequence). There are 12 residues in the CDR3. The CDR3 nucleotides are TGTGCCAGCAGCCAACAATCTAGTACGCAGTATTTT. Its translation: CASSQQSSTQYF.

The chain employs TRBV7-9 and TRBJ2-2; D may be TRBD2 (6 bases). This CDR3 region has 17 residues. V lost 5 bases and J lost 2, with 18 bases in between. Germline V gene sequence: CDR1 SEHNR, CDR2 FQNEAQ (reference sequence). Written as DNA, the CDR3 is TGTGCCAGCAGCGGTACTCAGTTTAGCGGAAACACCGGGGAGCTGTTTTTT. It yields the protein CASSGTQFSGNTGELFF. The full variable domain, completed using reference TRBV7-9 and TRBJ2-2, is DTGVSQNPRHKITKRGQNVTFRCDPISEHNRLYWYRQTLGQGPEFLTYFQNEAQLEKSRLLSDRFSAERPKGSFSTLEIQRTEQGDSAMYLCASSGTQFSGNTGELFFGEGSRLTVL.

The genes are TRBV12-5 and TRBJ2-5, with 10 bases matching TRBD2. Germline V gene data show CDR1 as LGHNT and CDR2 as FRNRAP. The CDR3 is 16 residues long. V shed 0 bases, J shed 4 bases, and the junction held 5 bases outside the gene matches. The CDR3 spells CASGLVVSSGGETQYF. CDR3 nucleotides: TGTGCTAGTGGTTTGGTAGTTTCTAGCGGGGGAGAGACCCAGTACTTC.

The CDR3 sequence is CASRGDRFNTEAFF. The CDR3 DNA reads as TGTGCCAGCAGAGGGGACAGATTCAACACTGAAGCTTTCTTT. J is TRBJ1-1 and V is TRBV2; 7 bases align to TRBD1. The CDR3 runs to 14 residues. Germline CDR1 SNHLY, CDR2 FYNNEI. The V and J ends lost 6 bases and 2 bases, in that order; junction bases with no gene match: 6.

The CDR3 is CASRPGTAYNQPQHF. CDR3 nucleotides: TGTGCCAGTAGGCCCGGGACAGCATACAATCAGCCCCAGCATTTT. The chain employs TRBV19 and TRBJ1-5, with 7 positions matching TRBD1. Germline CDR1 and CDR2: LNHDA and SQIVND (reference sequence). V gave up 6 bases and J gave up 3 bases; unmatched junction bases: 8. The length of the CDR3 is 15 residues.

The gene calls are TRBV6-5 and TRBJ2-3; possible D gene TRBD2, 6 bases. CDR1 and CDR2 (germline): MNHEY, SVGAGI. V was cut by 0 bases and J by 2 bases, with 9 bases left in between. This CDR3 is 15 amino acids long. CDR3 nucleotides: TGTGCCAGCAGTTACTCGCGGGGTACCACAGATACGCAGTATTTT. This sequence encodes CASSYSRGTTDTQYF.

The chain employs TRBV5-1 and TRBJ1-2; possibly TRBD1 for D (6 bases). CDR3 size: 13 residues. The germline gives CDR1 SGHRS, CDR2 YFSETQ. V was shortened by 4 bases and J by 4 bases, with 11 bases between the two germline ends. The CDR3 protein is CASSPGGSYGYTF. DNA for the CDR3: TGCGCCAGCAGCCCGGGGGGCAGCTATGGCTACACCTTC.

The chain couples TRBV20-1 to TRBJ1-1; D unclear. The CDR3 consists of 11 residues. V lost 6 bases, J lost 1 base, and 6 bases lay in between. CDR1 DFQATT and CDR2 SNEGSKA come from the germline V gene (reference sequence). The CDR3 region has the DNA TGCAGTGCAGCAGGGAACACTGAAGCTTTCTTT. Encoded protein: CSAAGNTEAFF.

The rearrangement links TRBV9 to TRBJ2-5; tentative D call: TRBD1 (5 bases). V was clipped by 4 bases and J by 5 bases, with 9 bases between them. There are 12 residues in the CDR3. CDR1 and CDR2 from the germline V gene are SGDLS and YYNGEE. CDR3 nucleotide sequence: TGTGCCAGCAGCTTGCCAGGGGAGACCCAGTACTTC. It translates to CASSLPGETQYF.

V usage is TRBV7-9 and J usage is TRBJ1-3; the match to TRBD1 covers 9 bases. CDR3 size: 18 residues. CDR1 is SEHNR, CDR2 FQNEAQ, per germline (reference sequence). With 6 bases clipped from V and 0 bases from J, the junction kept 12 bases outside the gene matches. CDR3 bases: TGTGCCAGCAGGGGGTACGGGACAGGGAATATCTCTGGAAACACCATATATTTT. It is translated as CASRGYGTGNISGNTIYF.

The table lists this clone with a few counts. V is TRBV5-4 and J is TRBJ1-1; TRBD1 matches 7 bases. Germline assignment: CDR1 SGHNT and CDR2 YYREEE (reference sequence). This CDR3 is 14 amino acids long. V lost 3 bases, J lost 5 bases, and 7 bases stayed unmatched. For the CDR3, the DNA is TGTGCCAGCAGCTCGAGGCAGGGGGGAACTGAAGCTTTCTTT. It translates to CASSSRQGGTEAFF.

The rearrangement joins TRBV5-1 to TRBJ2-1; 7 bases are a match to TRBD2. This CDR3 comprises 15 residues. V gave up 0 bases and J gave up 5 bases; unmatched junction bases: 5. In germline, CDR1 is SGHRS, CDR2 YFSETQ. In DNA form, the CDR3 reads TGCGCCAGCAGCTTGGCCAGCGGGGCCCACAATGAGCAGTTCTTC. Encoded protein: CASSLASGAHNEQFF.

The chain carries TRBV9 and TRBJ1-3; 7 bases fit TRBD1. This CDR3 contains 16 residues. V lost 2 bases, J lost 0 bases, and 5 bases stayed unmatched. CDR1 is SGDLS, CDR2 YYNGEE, per germline. The CDR3 loop reads CASSVTGAGSGNTIYF. The CDR3 bases are TGTGCCAGCAGCGTTACAGGGGCAGGCTCTGGAAACACCATATATTTT.

The rearrangement uses TRBV10-2 and TRBJ2-2; D gene uncertain. The CDR3 contains 13 residues. Per germline, CDR1 WSHSY and CDR2 SAAADI. Trimming removed 0 bases at V and 5 bases at J, with 4 bases between. CDR3 in amino acids: CASSESSTGELFF. The CDR3 DNA reads TGCGCCAGCAGTGAGTCGAGTACCGGGGAGCTGTTTTTT.

CDR3 DNA: TGTGCCAGCAGACCTACAGGGGGCCGGGGCTACACCTTC. As protein: CASRPTGGRGYTF. This chain joins TRBV28 and TRBJ1-2; 9 bases line up with TRBD1. CDR3 length: 13 amino acids. Trimming removed 6 bases from V and 8 bases from J; junction bases left unmatched: 7. Per the germline V gene, CDR1 is MDHEN and CDR2 is SYDVKM.

The chain links TRBV19 to TRBJ2-1; tentatively, D is TRBD2 (5 bases). CDR1 and CDR2 from the germline V gene are LNHDA and SQIVND (reference sequence). CDR3 length: 14 amino acids. V lost 7 bases and J lost 0, with 10 bases in between. CDR3: CASTEGYSYNEQFF. CDR3 coding DNA: TGTGCCAGTACAGAGGGATACTCCTACAATGAGCAGTTCTTC.

The V gene is TRBV23-1, the J gene TRBJ1-5; maybe TRBD1 (5 bases). TRBV23-1 is marked as an open reading frame, function uncertain. The CDR3 runs to 16 residues. Trimming removed 0 bases from V and 3 bases from J, with 12 bases in between. The CDR3 DNA sequence: TGCGCCAGCAGTCAATCGGGGAGGGGCTTCAATCAGCCCCAGCATTTT. The encoded protein is CASSQSGRGFNQPQHF.

The chain employs TRBV10-1 and TRBJ2-3; D perhaps matches TRBD2 (5 bases). V was clipped by 2 bases and J by 0 bases, with 12 bases between them. The length of the CDR3 is 16 residues. The germline V gene has CDR1 WNHNN and CDR2 SYGVQD (reference sequence). CDR3 nucleotide sequence: TGCGCCAGCAGTGAGATGGCGGGCGGTAGCACAGATACGCAGTATTTT. Its translation is CASSEMAGGSTDTQYF.

The chain has TRBV30 and TRBJ2-1, with D possibly being TRBD1 (5 bases). CDR1 is GTSNPN, CDR2 SVGIG, per germline (reference sequence). V shed 3 bases and J shed 0 bases, with 12 bases lying between them. This CDR3 has 15 residues. CDR3 in amino acids: CAWSLGVSSYNEQFF. The CDR3 DNA reads TGTGCCTGGAGCTTAGGGGTTAGCTCCTACAATGAGCAGTTCTTC.

The chain couples TRBV11-2 to TRBJ2-2; D might be TRBD1 (6 bases). This CDR3 region has 14 residues. Germline loops: CDR1 SGHAT, CDR2 FQNNGV. V lost 1 base and J 6 bases, leaving 9 bases between the germline ends. The CDR3 sequence: CASSLAGVPGELFF. The CDR3, as DNA: TGTGCCAGCAGCTTAGCAGGGGTCCCCGGGGAGCTGTTTTTT.

V and J are TRBV7-9 and TRBJ1-5; D ambiguous. V was cut by 3 bases and J by 4 bases, with 7 bases left in between. Germline V gene data show CDR1 as SEHNR and CDR2 as FQNEAQ (reference sequence). The CDR3 extends over 13 amino acids. The CDR3 reads CASSFSENQPQHF. The CDR3 DNA is TGTGCCAGCAGCTTTTCAGAAAATCAGCCCCAGCATTTT.

This rearrangement joins TRBV30 to TRBJ1-1; possibly TRBD1 for D (5 bases). V dropped 0 bases and J dropped 10 bases, with 9 bases sitting between them. CDR1 and CDR2 from the germline V gene are GTSNPN and SVGIG (reference sequence). The CDR3 consists of 11 residues. CDR3 loop: CAWSVRGLAFF. The CDR3 DNA is TGTGCCTGGAGTGTACGGGGGTTAGCTTTCTTT.

The chain employs TRBV28 and TRBJ1-5, with a possible D match to TRBD1 (5 bases). Trimming pared 5 bases from V and 8 bases from J, leaving 7 bases between. The germline CDR1 and CDR2 sequences are MDHEN and SYDVKM. CDR3 size: 11 residues. The CDR3 loop reads CASSAGEPQHF. The CDR3 DNA is TGTGCCAGCAGTGCGGGGGAGCCCCAGCATTTT.

The rearrangement joins TRBV29-1 to TRBJ2-7; 7 bases agree with TRBD1. The germline gives CDR1 SQVTM, CDR2 ANQGSEA. V lost 0 bases, J lost 2 bases, and 7 bases stayed unmatched. The CDR3 runs 15 residues. CDR3 protein: CSVEDPTGLPYEQYV. The CDR3 DNA follows: TGCAGCGTTGAAGATCCGACAGGGCTCCCCTACGAGCAGTACGTC.

The DNA for the CDR3 is TGTGCCACCAGCAGAGAAAGCGGGGGGGCAGATACGCAGTATTTT. Its protein is CATSRESGGADTQYF. This chain uses TRBV15 with TRBJ2-3; 10 bases are shared with TRBD2. The V segment lost 0 bases and the J segment 4 bases; nucleotides outside the gene matches: 1. Germline assignment: CDR1 LNHNV and CDR2 YYDKDF (reference sequence). The CDR3 sequence is 15 residues long.

V gene TRBV5-5 combines with J gene TRBJ2-3, with 7 bases matching TRBD1. Trimming at V came to 0 bases and at J to 0 bases, leaving 4 bases not matched to a gene. The CDR3 contains 16 residues. Germline CDR1 is SGHKS and CDR2 is YYEKEE (reference sequence). DNA of the CDR3: TGTGCCAGCAGCTTGGCAACAGGGGTCAGCACAGATACGCAGTATTTT. It is translated as CASSLATGVSTDTQYF.

The J gene is TRBJ2-3, the V gene TRBV7-3, with 8 positions matching TRBD2. In germline, CDR1 is SGHTA, CDR2 FQGTGA. The CDR3 runs 16 residues. V shed 2 bases and J 1 base; nucleotides not matched to a gene: 5. The CDR3 DNA follows: TGTGCCAGCAGCTTAGGGGCGGGGGGCCGCACAGATACGCAGTATTTT. It translates to CASSLGAGGRTDTQYF.

The chain carries TRBV5-6 and TRBJ2-2; 8 bases line up with TRBD1. V dropped 0 bases and J dropped 5; count of bases not matched to a gene: 0. This CDR3 has 14 amino acids. Germline V gene sequence: CDR1 SGHDT, CDR2 YYEEEE. The CDR3 DNA sequence: TGTGCCAGCAGCTTGGGGACAGGGACCGGGGAGCTGTTTTTT. It encodes CASSLGTGTGELFF.

This clone was seen a few times. The V and J genes are TRBV6-1 and TRBJ1-2, with D unresolved. CDR3 length: 15 amino acids. Germline V gene lookup returns CDR1 MNHNS and CDR2 SASEGT. The V end lost 2 bases, the J end lost 4 bases, and 14 bases lay between the germline ends. CDR3 in DNA: TGTGCCAGCAGTGAAAAACAGAGAGAAGGCTATGGCTACACCTTC. Its protein product is CASSEKQREGYGYTF.